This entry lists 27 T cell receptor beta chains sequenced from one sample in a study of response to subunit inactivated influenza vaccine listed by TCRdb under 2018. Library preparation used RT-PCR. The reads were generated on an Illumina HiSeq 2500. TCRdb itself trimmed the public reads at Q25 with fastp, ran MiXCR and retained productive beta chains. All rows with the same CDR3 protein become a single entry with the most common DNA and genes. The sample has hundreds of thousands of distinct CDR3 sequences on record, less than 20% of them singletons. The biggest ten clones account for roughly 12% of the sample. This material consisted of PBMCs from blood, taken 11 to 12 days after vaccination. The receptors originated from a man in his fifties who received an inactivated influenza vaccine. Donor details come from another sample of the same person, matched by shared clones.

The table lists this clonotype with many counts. The CDR3 protein is CASSLGLAGLYEQYF. The CDR3 region has the DNA TGTGCCAGCAGCTTAGGACTAGCGGGCCTTTACGAGCAGTACTTC. The chain combines TRBV11-2 with TRBJ2-7; 10 bases align to TRBD2. The CDR3 consists of 15 residues. V lost 1 base to trimming and J lost 4 bases; unmatched junction nucleotides: 4. The germline V gene encodes CDR1 SGHAT and CDR2 FQNNGV. The variable domain in full, completed from reference TRBV11-2 and TRBJ2-7, reads EAGVAQSPRYKIIEKRQSVAFWCNPISGHATLYWYQQILGQGPKLLIQFQNNGVVDDSQLPKDRFSAERLKGVDSTLKIQPAKLEDSAVYLCASSLGLAGLYEQYFGPGTRLTVT.

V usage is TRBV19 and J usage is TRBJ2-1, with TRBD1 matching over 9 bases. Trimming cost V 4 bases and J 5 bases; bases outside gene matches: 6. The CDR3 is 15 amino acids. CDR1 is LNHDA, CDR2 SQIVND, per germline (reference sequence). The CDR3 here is CASSSTGGIHNEQFF. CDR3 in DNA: TGTGCCAGTAGTAGTACAGGGGGCATCCACAATGAGCAGTTCTTC.

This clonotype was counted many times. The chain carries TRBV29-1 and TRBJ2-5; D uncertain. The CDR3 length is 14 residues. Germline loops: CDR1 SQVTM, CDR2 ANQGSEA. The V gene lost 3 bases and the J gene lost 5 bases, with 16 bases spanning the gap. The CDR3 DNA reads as TGCAGCGTTGAGTGGCGGCTTTATGACGAGACCCAGTACTTC. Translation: CSVEWRLYDETQYF.

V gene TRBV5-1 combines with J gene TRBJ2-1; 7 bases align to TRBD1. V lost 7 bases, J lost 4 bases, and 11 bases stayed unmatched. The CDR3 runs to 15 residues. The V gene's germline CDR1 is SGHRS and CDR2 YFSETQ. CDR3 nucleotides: TGCGCCAGCTCCCGGACAGGCGGCCAATACAATGAGCAGTTCTTC. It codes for CASSRTGGQYNEQFF. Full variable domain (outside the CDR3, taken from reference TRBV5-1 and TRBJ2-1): KAGVTQTPRYLIKTRGQQVTLSCSPISGHRSVSWYQQTPGQGLQFLFEYFSETQRNKGNFPGRFSGRQFSNSRSEMNVSTLELGDSALYLCASSRTGGQYNEQFFGPGTRLTVL.

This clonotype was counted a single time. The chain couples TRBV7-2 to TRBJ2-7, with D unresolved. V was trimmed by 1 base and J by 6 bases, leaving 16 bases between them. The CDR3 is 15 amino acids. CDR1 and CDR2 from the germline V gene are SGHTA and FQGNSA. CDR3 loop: CASSLEGAVTFEQYF. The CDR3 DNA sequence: TGTGCCAGCAGCTTAGAAGGCGCCGTTACCTTCGAGCAGTACTTC.

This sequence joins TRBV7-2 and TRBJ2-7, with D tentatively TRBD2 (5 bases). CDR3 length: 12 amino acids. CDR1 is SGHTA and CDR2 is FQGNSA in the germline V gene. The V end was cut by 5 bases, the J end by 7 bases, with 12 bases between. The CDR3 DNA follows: TGTGCCAGCAGCCGTAGGTCGGGGGAGCAGTACTTC. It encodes CASSRRSGEQYF.

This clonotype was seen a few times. The CDR3 reads CASNILPLAGVTDTQYF. In DNA form, the CDR3 reads TGTGCCAGCAACATCCTCCCTTTAGCGGGGGTAACAGATACGCAGTATTTT. The chain joins TRBV12-3 or TRBV12-4 to TRBJ2-3, with 9 bases lining up with TRBD2. The CDR3 totals 17 residues. After removal of 7 bases from V and 3 bases from J, the junction contained 14 bases not matched to a gene.

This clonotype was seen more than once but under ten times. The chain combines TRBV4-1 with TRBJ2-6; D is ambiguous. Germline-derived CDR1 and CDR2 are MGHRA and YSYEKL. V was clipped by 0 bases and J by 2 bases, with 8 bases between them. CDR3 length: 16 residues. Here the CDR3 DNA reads TGCGCCAGCAGCCAAGAAAGGGTAGCTGGGGCCAACGTCCTGACTTTC. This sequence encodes CASSQERVAGANVLTF.

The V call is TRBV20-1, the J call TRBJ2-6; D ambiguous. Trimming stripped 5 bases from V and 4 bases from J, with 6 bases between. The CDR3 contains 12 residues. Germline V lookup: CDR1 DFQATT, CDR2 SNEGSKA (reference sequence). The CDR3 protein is CSALAGANVLTF. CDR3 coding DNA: TGCAGTGCTCTGGCCGGGGCCAACGTCCTGACTTTC.

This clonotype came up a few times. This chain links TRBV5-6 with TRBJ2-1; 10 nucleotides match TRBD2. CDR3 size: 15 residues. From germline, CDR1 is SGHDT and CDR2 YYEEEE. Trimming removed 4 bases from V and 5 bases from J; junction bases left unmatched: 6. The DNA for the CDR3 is TGTGCCAGCAGCCCCGCTAGCGGGGGACACAATGAGCAGTTCTTC. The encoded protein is CASSPASGGHNEQFF.

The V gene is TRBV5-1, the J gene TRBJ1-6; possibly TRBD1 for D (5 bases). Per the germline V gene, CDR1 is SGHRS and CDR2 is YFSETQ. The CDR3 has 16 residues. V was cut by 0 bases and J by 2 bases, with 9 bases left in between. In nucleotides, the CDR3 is TGCGCCAGCAGCTTGGTTGGGGCAACCTATAATTCACCCCTCCACTTT. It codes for CASSLVGATYNSPLHF.

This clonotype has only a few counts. The CDR3 nucleotides read TGTGCCAGCAGCCCCACCAGAGACCGACAAGAAGCTTTCTTT. Translation gives CASSPTRDRQEAFF. The chain couples TRBV13 to TRBJ1-1, with D unresolved. V was clipped by 5 bases and J by 8 bases, with 18 bases between them. CDR3 length equals 14 residues. Germline CDR1 PRHDT, CDR2 FYEKMQ (reference sequence). Full variable domain (rest looked up from reference TRBV13 and TRBJ1-1): AAGVIQSPRHLIKEKRETATLKCYPIPRHDTVYWYQQGPGQDPQFLISFYEKMQSDKGSIPDRFSAQQFSDYHSELNMSSLELGDSALYFCASSPTRDRQEAFFGQGTRLTVV.

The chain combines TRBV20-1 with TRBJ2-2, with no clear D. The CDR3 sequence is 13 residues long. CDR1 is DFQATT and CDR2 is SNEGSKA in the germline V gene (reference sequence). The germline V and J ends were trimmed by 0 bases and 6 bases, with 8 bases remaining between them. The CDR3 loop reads CSARDPVAGELFF. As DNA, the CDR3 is TGCAGTGCTAGAGATCCAGTCGCCGGGGAGCTGTTTTTT.

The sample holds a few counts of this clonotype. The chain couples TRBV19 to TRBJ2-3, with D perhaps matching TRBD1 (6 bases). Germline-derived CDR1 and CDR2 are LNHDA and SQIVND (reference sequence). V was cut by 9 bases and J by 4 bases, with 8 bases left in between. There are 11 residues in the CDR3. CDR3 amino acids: CASQGPDTQYF. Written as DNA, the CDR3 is TGTGCCAGCCAGGGGCCAGATACGCAGTATTTT.

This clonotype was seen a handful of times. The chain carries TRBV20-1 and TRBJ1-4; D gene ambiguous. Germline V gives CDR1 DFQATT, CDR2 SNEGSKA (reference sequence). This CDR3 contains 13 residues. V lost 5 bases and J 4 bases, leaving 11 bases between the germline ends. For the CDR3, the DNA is TGCAGTGCTCTGCCGGGGTTTAATGAAAAACTGTTTTTT. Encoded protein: CSALPGFNEKLFF.

The CDR3 spells CASSVSPDFRVPDEQYF. For the CDR3, the DNA is TGTGCCAGCAGCGTAAGTCCCGATTTTCGGGTGCCGGACGAGCAGTACTTC. The chain combines TRBV9 with TRBJ2-7; D uncertain. V lost 1 base and J lost 5, with 22 bases in between. The CDR3 has 17 amino acids. Germline V lookup: CDR1 SGDLS, CDR2 YYNGEE. Complete variable domain (other parts from reference TRBV9 and TRBJ2-7): DSGVTQTPKHLITATGQRVTLRCSPRSGDLSVYWYQQSLDQGLQFLIQYYNGEERAKGNILERFSAQQFPDLHSELNLSSLELGDSALYFCASSVSPDFRVPDEQYFGPGTRLTVT.

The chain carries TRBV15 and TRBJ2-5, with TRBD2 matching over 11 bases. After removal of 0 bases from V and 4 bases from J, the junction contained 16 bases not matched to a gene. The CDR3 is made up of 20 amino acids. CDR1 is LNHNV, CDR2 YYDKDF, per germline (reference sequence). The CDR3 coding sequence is TGTGCCACCAGCAGAGATCCTCCACGATTACTAGCGGGAGATTCAGAGACCCAGTACTTC. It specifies CATSRDPPRLLAGDSETQYF.

The DNA for the CDR3 is TGCAGTGCCCCGCCTGGGACAGGGGGGTACGAGCAGTACTTC. It specifies CSAPPGTGGYEQYF. The chain links TRBV20-1 to TRBJ2-7, with TRBD1 matching over 11 bases. This CDR3 has 14 residues. V dropped 6 bases and J dropped 4; count of bases not matched to a gene: 8. Germline V gene data show CDR1 as DFQATT and CDR2 as SNEGSKA (reference sequence).

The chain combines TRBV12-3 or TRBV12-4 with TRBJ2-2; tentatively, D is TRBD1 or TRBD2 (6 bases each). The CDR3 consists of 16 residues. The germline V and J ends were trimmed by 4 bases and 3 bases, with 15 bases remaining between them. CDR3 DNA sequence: TGTGCCAGCAGTTACCGGGGGCAATATTACACCGGGGAGCTGTTTTTT. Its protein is CASSYRGQYYTGELFF.

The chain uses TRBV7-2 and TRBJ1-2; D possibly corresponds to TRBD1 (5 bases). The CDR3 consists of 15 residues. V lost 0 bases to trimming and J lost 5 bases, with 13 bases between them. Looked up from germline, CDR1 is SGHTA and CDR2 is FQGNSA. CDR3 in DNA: TGTGCCAGCAGCTTAGCGTGGTCAGGGAGTTATGGCTACACCTTC. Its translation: CASSLAWSGSYGYTF.

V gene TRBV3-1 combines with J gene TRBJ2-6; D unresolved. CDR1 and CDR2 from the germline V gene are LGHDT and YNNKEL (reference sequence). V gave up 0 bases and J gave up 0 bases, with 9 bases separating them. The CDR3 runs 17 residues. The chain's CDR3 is CASSQERLSSGANVLTF. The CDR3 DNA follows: TGTGCCAGCAGCCAAGAGAGGTTGAGCTCTGGGGCCAACGTCCTGACTTTC.

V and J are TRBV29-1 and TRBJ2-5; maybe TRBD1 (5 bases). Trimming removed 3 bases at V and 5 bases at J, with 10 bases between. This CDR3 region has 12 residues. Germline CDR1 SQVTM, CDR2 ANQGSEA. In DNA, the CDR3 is TGCAGCGTTGACCGCAGGGTGGAGACCCAGTACTTC. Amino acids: CSVDRRVETQYF.

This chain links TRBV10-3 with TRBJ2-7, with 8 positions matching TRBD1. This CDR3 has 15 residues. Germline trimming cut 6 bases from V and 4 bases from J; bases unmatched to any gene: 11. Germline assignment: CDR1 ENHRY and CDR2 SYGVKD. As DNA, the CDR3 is TGTGCCATCAGCAAAGGACAGGGCGCGGAGTACGAGCAGTACTTC. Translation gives CAISKGQGAEYEQYF.

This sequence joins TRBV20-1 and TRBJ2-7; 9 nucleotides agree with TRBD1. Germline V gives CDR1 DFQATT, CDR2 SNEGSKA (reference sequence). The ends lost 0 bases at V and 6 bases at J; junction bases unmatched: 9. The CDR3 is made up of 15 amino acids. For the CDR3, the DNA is TGCAGTGCTAGAGATCGAGACAGGGGGGACAGCGAGCAGTACTTC. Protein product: CSARDRDRGDSEQYF.

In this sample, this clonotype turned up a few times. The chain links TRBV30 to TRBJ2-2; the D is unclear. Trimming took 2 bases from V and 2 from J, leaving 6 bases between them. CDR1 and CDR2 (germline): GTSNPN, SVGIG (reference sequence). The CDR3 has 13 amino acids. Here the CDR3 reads CAWSRPNTGELFF. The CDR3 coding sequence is TGTGCCTGGAGTAGACCAAACACCGGGGAGCTGTTTTTT.

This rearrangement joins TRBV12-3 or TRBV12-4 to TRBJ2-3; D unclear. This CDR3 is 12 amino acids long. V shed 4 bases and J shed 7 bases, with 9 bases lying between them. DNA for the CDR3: TGTGCCAGCAGTTCTAGTTTAAATACGCAGTATTTT. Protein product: CASSSSLNTQYF.

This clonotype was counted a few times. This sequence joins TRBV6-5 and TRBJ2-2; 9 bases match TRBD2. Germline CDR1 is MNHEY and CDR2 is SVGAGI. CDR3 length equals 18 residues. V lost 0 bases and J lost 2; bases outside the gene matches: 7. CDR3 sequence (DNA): TGTGCCAGCAGTTACTCGGGTAGCGGGAGTGAAAACACCGGGGAGCTGTTTTTT. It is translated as CASSYSGSGSENTGELFF.